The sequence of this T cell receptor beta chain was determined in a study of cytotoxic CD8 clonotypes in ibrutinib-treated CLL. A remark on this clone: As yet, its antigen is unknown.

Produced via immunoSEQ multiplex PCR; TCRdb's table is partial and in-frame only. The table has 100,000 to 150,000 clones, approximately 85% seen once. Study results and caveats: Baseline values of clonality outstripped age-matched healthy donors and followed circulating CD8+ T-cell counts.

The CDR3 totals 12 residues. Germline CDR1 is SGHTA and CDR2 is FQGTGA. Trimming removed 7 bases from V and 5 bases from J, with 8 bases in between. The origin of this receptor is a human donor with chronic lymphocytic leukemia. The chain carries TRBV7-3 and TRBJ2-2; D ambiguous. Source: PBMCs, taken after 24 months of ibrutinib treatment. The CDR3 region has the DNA TGTGCCAGCAACCTAGGGACCGGGGAGCTGTTTTTT. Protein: CASNLGTGELFF.